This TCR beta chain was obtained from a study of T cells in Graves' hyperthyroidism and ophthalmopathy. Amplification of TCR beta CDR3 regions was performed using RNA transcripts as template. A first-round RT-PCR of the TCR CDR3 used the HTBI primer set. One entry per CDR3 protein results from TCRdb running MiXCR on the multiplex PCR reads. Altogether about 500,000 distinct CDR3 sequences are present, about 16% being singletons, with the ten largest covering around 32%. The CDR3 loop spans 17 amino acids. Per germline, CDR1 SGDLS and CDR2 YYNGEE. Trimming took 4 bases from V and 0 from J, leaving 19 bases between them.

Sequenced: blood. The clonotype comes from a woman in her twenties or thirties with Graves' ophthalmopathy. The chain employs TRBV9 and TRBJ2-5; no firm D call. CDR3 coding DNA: TGTGCCAGCAGCACCCCCCGGTGGGGATTCCACCAAGAGACCCAGTACTTC. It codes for CASSTPRWGFHQETQYF.